This T cell receptor beta chain was identified in a study of blood T cell repertoires in COVID-19. Study at large: Some COVID-19 samples were acute and others convalescent; all came from the United States, Italy and Spain.

Trimming took 3 bases from V and 10 from J, leaving 13 bases between them. This CDR3 is 14 amino acids long. Germline lookup yields CDR1 MNHEY and CDR2 SMNVEV (reference sequence). As processed by the authors: Quantification of nucleated cells was approximated via reference gene primer amplification. Assay used: immunoSEQ multiplex PCR; TCRdb lists only in-frame clones, some missing. V and J calls and clone size follow that table, whereas D and trimming were derived from the DNA. This sample has 150,000 to 200,000 clones, with 65% to 85% found just once. Individuals drawn from about 26 US areas were roughly 18 to 89 years old. Cohort assignment relied on participant-reported clinical history.

V usage is TRBV27 and J usage is TRBJ1-6; D ambiguous. Input material: PBMCs or T cells enriched from blood (not recorded which). The source of this sequence is a woman between 35 and 50 years old with acute COVID-19. In nucleotides, the CDR3 is TGTGCCAGCAGTTTCGGTGTCTCGACATCACCCCTCCACTTT. It translates to CASSFGVSTSPLHF.